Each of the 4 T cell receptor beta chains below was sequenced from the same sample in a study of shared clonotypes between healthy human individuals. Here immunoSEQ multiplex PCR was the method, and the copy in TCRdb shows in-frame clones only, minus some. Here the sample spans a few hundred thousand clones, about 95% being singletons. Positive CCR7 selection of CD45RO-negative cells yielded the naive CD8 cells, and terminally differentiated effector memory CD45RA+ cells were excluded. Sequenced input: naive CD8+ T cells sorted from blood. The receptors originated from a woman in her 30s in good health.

The CDR3 nucleotides read TGTGCCAGCAGTGGCCTACCGGACACTGAAGCTTTCTTT. As protein: CASSGLPDTEAFF. The chain links TRBV27 to TRBJ1-1; D unresolved. The CDR3 spans 13 residues. Per germline, CDR1 MNHEY and CDR2 SMNVEV (reference sequence). V shed 5 bases and J shed 3 bases, with 10 bases lying between them.

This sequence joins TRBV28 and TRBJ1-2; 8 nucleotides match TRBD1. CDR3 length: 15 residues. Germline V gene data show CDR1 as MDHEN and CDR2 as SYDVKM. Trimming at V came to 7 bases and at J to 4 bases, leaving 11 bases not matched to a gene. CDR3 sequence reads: CASKTSQGAVYGYTF. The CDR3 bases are TGTGCCAGCAAAACCTCCCAGGGGGCTGTCTATGGCTACACCTTC.

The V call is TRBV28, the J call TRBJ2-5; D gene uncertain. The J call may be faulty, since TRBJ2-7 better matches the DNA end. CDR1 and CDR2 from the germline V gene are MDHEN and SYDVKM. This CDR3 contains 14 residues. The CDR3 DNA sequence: TGTGCCAGCAGCCTGCGGTCGGTGACCTACGAGCAGTACTTC. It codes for CASSLRSVTYEQYF.

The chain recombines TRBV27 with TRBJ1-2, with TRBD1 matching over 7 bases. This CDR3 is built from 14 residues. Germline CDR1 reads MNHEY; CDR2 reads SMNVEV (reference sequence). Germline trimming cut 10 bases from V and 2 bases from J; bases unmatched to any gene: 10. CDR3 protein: CATLDGTANYGYTF. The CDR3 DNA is TGTGCCACCCTTGACGGGACAGCCAACTATGGCTACACCTTC.